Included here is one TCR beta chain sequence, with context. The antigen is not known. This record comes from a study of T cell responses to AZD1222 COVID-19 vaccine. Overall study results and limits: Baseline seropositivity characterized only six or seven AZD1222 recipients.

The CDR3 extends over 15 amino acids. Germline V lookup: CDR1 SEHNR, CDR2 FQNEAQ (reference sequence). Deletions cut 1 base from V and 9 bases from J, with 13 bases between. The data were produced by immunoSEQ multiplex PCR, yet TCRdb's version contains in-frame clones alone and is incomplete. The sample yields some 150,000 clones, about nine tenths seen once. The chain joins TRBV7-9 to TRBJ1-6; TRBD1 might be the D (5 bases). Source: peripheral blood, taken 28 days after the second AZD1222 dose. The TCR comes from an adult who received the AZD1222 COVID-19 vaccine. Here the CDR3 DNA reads TGTGCCAGCAGCTTAGATTCCGGGACTGGTTCACCCCTCCACTTT. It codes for CASSLDSGTGSPLHF.